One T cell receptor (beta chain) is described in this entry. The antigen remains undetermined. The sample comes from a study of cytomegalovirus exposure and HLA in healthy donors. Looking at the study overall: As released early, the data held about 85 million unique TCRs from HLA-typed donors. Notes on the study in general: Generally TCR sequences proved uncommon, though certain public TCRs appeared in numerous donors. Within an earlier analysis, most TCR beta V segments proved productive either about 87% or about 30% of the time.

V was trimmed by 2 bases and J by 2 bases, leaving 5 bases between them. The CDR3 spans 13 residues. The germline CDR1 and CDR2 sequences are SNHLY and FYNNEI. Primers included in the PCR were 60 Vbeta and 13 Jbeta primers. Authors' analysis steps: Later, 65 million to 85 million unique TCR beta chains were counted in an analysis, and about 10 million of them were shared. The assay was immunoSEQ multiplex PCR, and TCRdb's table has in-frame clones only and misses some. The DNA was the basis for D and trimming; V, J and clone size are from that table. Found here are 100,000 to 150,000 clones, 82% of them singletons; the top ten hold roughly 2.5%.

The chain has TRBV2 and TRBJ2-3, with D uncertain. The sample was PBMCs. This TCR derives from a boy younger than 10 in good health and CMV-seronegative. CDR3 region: CASSEPLTDTQYF. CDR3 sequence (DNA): TGTGCCAGCAGTGAACCCCTCACAGATACGCAGTATTTT.